Described below is a single T cell receptor beta chain sequence and its context. What it binds is not known. This entry comes from a study of STAT5B mutations in CD4+ large granular lymphocyte leukemia. Germline CDR1 and CDR2: SGHVS and FNYEAQ. The CDR3 extends over 15 amino acids. Trimming left V 0 bases short and J 8 bases short, with 16 bases between. Measured with immunoSEQ multiplex PCR; TCRdb has only the in-frame clones, and not every one. The sample has under 55,000 clones; 70% to 90% are singletons. Whole-study findings and limits: Top patient clones used TRBV06 genes more often: 8/27 versus 2/35 in controls.

The specimen sequenced was CD4+ T cells from blood buffy coats. The sequence was collected from a human donor in good health. J is TRBJ1-2 and V is TRBV7-6, with D maybe TRBD1 (6 bases). The CDR3 protein is CASSLATTQGQGYTF. The CDR3 DNA follows: TGTGCCAGCAGCTTAGCCACAACTCAGGGGCAGGGCTACACCTTC.